This TCR beta chain appears in the sequencing data of a study of Graves' ophthalmopathy and Graves' hyperthyroidism (dated by TCRdb to the late 2010s). Regarding the research as a whole: Peripheral blood was collected at initial diagnosis, prior to any treatment. TCR beta repertoire signatures were used to distinguish Graves' ophthalmopathy from Graves' hyperthyroidism and to predict progression to ophthalmopathy. In total, 135 blood samples were TCR-sequenced: 43 ophthalmopathy, over 70 hyperthyroidism and about 17 hyperthyroidism-to-ophthalmopathy patients. To explore V-J signatures distinguishing ophthalmopathy from hyperthyroidism, a discovery set of around 97 patients (43 ophthalmopathy, some 55 stable hyperthyroidism) was enrolled. The independent validation cohort included under 20 hyperthyroidism patients plus 17 patients who later progressed from hyperthyroidism to ophthalmopathy. In six hyperthyroidism patients, T-cell repertoires of thyroid tissue and blood were compared. After sampling, hyperthyroidism patients received methimazole starting at 30 mg daily, and ophthalmopathy patients received high-dose intravenous methylprednisolone.

Comment on this clonotype: Its antigen is still unknown. A read error may produce the germline difference seen at one junction end.

TCR beta CDR3 regions were amplified from RNA transcripts for repertoire sequencing. HTBI primers and the Qiagen OneStep RT-PCR kit were used in a first-round RT-PCR, which was followed by a second-round multiplex PCR, size selection and purification. Libraries were sequenced on an Illumina HiSeq2000 using paired-end 100 bp reads. Processing in the source paper ran as follows. SOAPnuke was used for read processing, and reads with adapters, uncalled bases, a mean Phred below 15, or no exact constant-primer or identifier match were discarded. COPE v1.2.5 was used to merge high-quality paired reads. Each unique nucleotide sequence was defined as a clonotype, and clonotypes were aligned to IMGT TRB V, D and J references with MiTCR v1.1. The analysis was limited to V-J combinations with a frequency above 0.0001, which together covered approximately 99% of repertoires. A TCR clonal expansion and chaos score per V-J combination was defined as the ratio of F50 clonal expansion to chaos observed in the TCRdist matrix. Welch's t-statistics and random forest were used to reduce features to 13 V-J combinations, which were fed into a naive Bayes classifier. The Morisita-Horn index was used to measure how similar the thyroid and blood repertoires were. TCRdb redid the processing of the public reads, applying fastp at Q25 and MiXCR, and retained in-frame beta chains. Rows merge per CDR3 protein into single entries with the most common DNA and genes. The V and J calls come from TCRdb's annotation, not from the publication. The sample records 600,000 to 950,000 distinct CDR3 sequences, 40% of which are singletons. The top ten clones comprise 44% of the sample.

The germline V gene gives CDR1 as SGHVS and CDR2 as FNYEAQ. The CDR3 starts with the cysteine, ends with the phenylalanine, and has 13 residues. Just CDR3 DNA is preserved here, 39 bases in frame from base 1. What the work shows at the level of the full study, not this receptor alone: The 13-signature model separated ophthalmopathy from stable hyperthyroidism with over 85% sensitivity and approximately 81% specificity in cross-validation, and 80%/75% in the test set. Most expanded thyroid clonotypes with a frequency above 0.001 also appeared in blood, which suggests that blood repertoires may reflect the immune response in the thyroid. No statistical method was used to set the sample size in advance, and the investigators knew which group each participant was assigned to. In validation, the model predicted ophthalmopathy progression with about 64% sensitivity and roughly 72% specificity; roughly eleven predicted patients were CT-confirmed with GO in a median of approximately six months.

Patients with ophthalmopathy had moderately to severely active disease, with a Clinical Activity Score of 3 or more, a NOSPECS grade of 4 or more, and a disease duration of less than 3 months. Patients with other autoimmune diseases, uncontrolled infections, pregnancy or lactation were excluded from the study. Clinical symptoms, serum thyroxine, TRAb, thyroid ultrasound and orbital computed tomography formed the basis of the diagnosis. PBMCs were isolated from approximately 10 ml of fresh peripheral blood by Ficoll-Paque density gradient centrifugation. Trizol reagent was used to extract the total RNA, and its quality was then checked on an Agilent 2100 Bioanalyzer.

The sequence links TRBV7-6 to TRBJ2-2, with the D gene not confidently named. The sample taken for sequencing was peripheral blood. This sequence was found in an adult man with Graves' ophthalmopathy. The nucleotides read TGTGCCAGCAGCTTAGCGGCTCATCCGGAGCTGGTTTTT. Translated, it gives CASSLAAHPELVF.